The rows below give T cell receptor beta chains drawn from one sample of a study of CD4 T cells in relation to SARS-CoV-2 and coronaviruses. Libraries were prepared by immunoSEQ multiplex PCR; TCRdb keeps only in-frame clonotypes and omits some of them. The data hold about 54,000 clones, with 90% to 95% observed a single time. Sequenced sample: naive CD4+ T cells from PBMCs. All receptors come from an adult with COVID-19. The CDR3 runs from the conserved cysteine through the conserved F or W. Each record gives: D gene, clone size, J gene, V gene, CDR3 DNA, CDR3 protein. D genes are given only for firm matches. Size tells how often a clone was seen (once, few, many) or the class of an expanded clone, and some rows leave it out.

>TRBD2|.|TRBJ2-7|TRBV6-5
TGTGCCAGCAGTTACTATGCGGGAGGGAACTACGAGCAGTACTTC
CASSYYAGGNYEQYF
>.|.|TRBJ1-1|TRBV7-9
TGTGCCAGCAGCTTGCTTCAGGGTAACACTGAAGCTTTCTTT
CASSLLQGNTEAFF
>.|.|TRBJ2-1|TRBV12-5
TGTGCTAGTGGCCCAACCTCCCCCTACAATGAGCAGTTCTTC
CASGPTSPYNEQFF
>.|.|TRBJ1-6|TRBV30
TGTGCCTGGAGTGGGAACTCACCCCTCCACTTT
CAWSGNSPLHF
>TRBD2|.|TRBJ2-7|TRBV4-2
TGTGCCAGCAGCCAATTCACGGGACTAGCGGGAGGGGAGCAGTACTTC
CASSQFTGLAGGEQYF
>.|.|TRBJ1-4|TRBV7-9
TGTGCCAGCAGCTCCCCCTTTGGGTCTGGGGAAAGGGGTAATGAAAAACTGTTTTTT
CASSSPFGSGERGNEKLFF
>TRBD1|.|TRBJ1-4|TRBV5-5
TGTGCCAGCAACATGGGACAGATTGGAGAAAAACTGTTTTTT
CASNMGQIGEKLFF
>TRBD2|once|TRBJ2-3|TRBV28
TGTGCCAGCAGTCCCTTTTCGCCTAGCGGGAGAAATACGCAGTATTTT
CASSPFSPSGRNTQYF
>.|.|TRBJ2-3|TRBV19
TGTGCCAGTAGTGTTCTGGAAGGGGATACGCAGTATTTT
CASSVLEGDTQYF
>.|.|TRBJ1-1|TRBV20-1
TGCAGTGCTAGTGATCCGGGCGGTCGTTTCACTGAAGCTTTCTTT
CSASDPGGRFTEAFF
>.|.|TRBJ1-4|TRBV7-2
TGTGCCAGCAGCATACAGGGCTTAGGAGAAAAACTGTTTTTT
CASSIQGLGEKLFF
>TRBD1|.|TRBJ1-1|TRBV28
TGTGCCAGCAGTCCTCTCAGGGGGGTGAAAGAGAACACTGAAGCTTTCTTT
CASSPLRGVKENTEAFF
>.|.|TRBJ2-4|TRBV12-3/TRBV12-4
TGTGCCAGCCAAGGTCTGGCCAAAAACATTCAGTACTTC
CASQGLAKNIQYF
>TRBD1|.|TRBJ2-7|TRBV19
TGTGCCAGTAGTATTGCCGGGACAGGGCGGTACGAGCAGTACTTC
CASSIAGTGRYEQYF
>.|.|TRBJ1-5|TRBV5-1
TGCGCCAGCAGCTTGGGGACAGGCAATCAGCCCCAGCATTTT
CASSLGTGNQPQHF
>.|.|TRBJ2-5|TRBV2
TGTGCCAGCAGATCAAGTGAGCGGGAGACCCAGTACTTC
CASRSSERETQYF
>TRBD2|.|TRBJ2-7|TRBV15
TGTGCCACCAGCAGAGATGGAGGTACGGGGACTAGCGGTAGGAACTCCTACGAGCAGTACTTC
CATSRDGGTGTSGRNSYEQYF
>TRBD2|.|TRBJ2-1|TRBV3-1/TRBV3-2
TGTGCCAGCAGCCAGGGACTAGTCTCAAGTGAGCAGTTCTTC
CASSQGLVSSEQFF
>.|.|TRBJ1-5|TRBV15
TGTGCCACCAGCAGAGTGAACCGCAATCAGCCCCAGCATTTT
CATSRVNRNQPQHF
>TRBD2|.|TRBJ2-3|TRBV5-4
TGTGCCAGCAGCCAGCCGAGCGGGAGGGCCCGGGATACGCAGTATTTT
CASSQPSGRARDTQYF
>.|few|TRBJ1-5|TRBV30
TGTGCCTGGAGTAGGGGAGCGAATCAGCCCCAGCATTTT
CAWSRGANQPQHF
>.|.|TRBJ1-5|TRBV10-3
TGTGCCATCAGTCGAACAGGGAGCAATCAGCCCCAGCATTTT
CAISRTGSNQPQHF
>.|.|TRBJ2-1|TRBV5-1
TGCGCCAGCAGCGTAGAAAGCTCCTACAATGAGCAGTTCTTC
CASSVESSYNEQFF
>.|.|TRBJ1-2|TRBV6-5
TGTGCCAGCAGTAGGGACTATGGCTACACCTTC
CASSRDYGYTF
>.|once|TRBJ2-7|TRBV7-2
TGTGCCAGCAGCCCCGAGGGGGGGAGGGAGCAGTACTTC
CASSPEGGREQYF
>.|.|TRBJ2-7|TRBV6-6
TGTGCCAGCAGTATCCGACAGAGGAACTACGAGCAGTACTTC
CASSIRQRNYEQYF
>TRBD2|once|TRBJ2-7|TRBV19
TGTGCCAGTAGTATCGAGGCTAGCGGGAGCCTACAGTACTTC
CASSIEASGSLQYF
>.|few|TRBJ1-3|TRBV5-4
TGTGCCAGCAGCTCTTCAATCATAGGGGGAAACACCATATATTTT
CASSSSIIGGNTIYF
>TRBD1|.|TRBJ2-7|TRBV15
TGTGCCACCAGCAGAGATAATTTCGCCCGACAGGGTTTGGAGCAGTACTTC
CATSRDNFARQGLEQYF
>TRBD1|once|TRBJ1-1|TRBV2
TGTGCCAGCAGTCGACAGGGTGAGGGCACTGAAGCTTTCTTT
CASSRQGEGTEAFF
>.|once|TRBJ2-7|TRBV21-1
TGTGCCAGCAGCAAAGGGTGGCTAGCGGGCCAATACGAGCAGTACTTC
CASSKGWLAGQYEQYF
>.|.|TRBJ2-5|TRBV21-1
TGTGCCAGCAGCAAAGACCACCGAAGAAGGTACTTC
CASSKDHRRRYF
>TRBD1|.|TRBJ2-3|TRBV18
TGTGCCAGCTCACCATCCCCGACAGGGGCAGATACGCAGTATTTT
CASSPSPTGADTQYF
>TRBD2|.|TRBJ2-1|TRBV28
TGTGCCAGCAGCCTTAGCGGGAGGTATGGTGAGCAGTTCTTC
CASSLSGRYGEQFF
>TRBD2|.|TRBJ2-1|TRBV13
TGTGCCAGCAGCTTAGAGGCCTGGGGGACTAGAGTCTACAATGAGCAGTTCTTC
CASSLEAWGTRVYNEQFF
>TRBD2|.|TRBJ2-7|TRBV2
TGTGCCAGCAGTGTGGAGCGGGAGGCGGGGGAGCAGTACTTC
CASSVEREAGEQYF
>.|.|TRBJ2-5|TRBV6-5
TGTGCCAGCAGTTCGAGCCTTGGTGGGAGCGGTGAGACCCAGTACTTC
CASSSSLGGSGETQYF
>TRBD1|.|TRBJ2-7|TRBV5-1
TGCGCCAGCAGCTCCCGACAGGGGGCCCACGAGCAGTACTTC
CASSSRQGAHEQYF
>TRBD1|.|TRBJ2-7|TRBV15
TGTGCCACCAGCCGCGAGACCGGGACAGGGGGGTACGAGCAGTACTTC
CATSRETGTGGYEQYF
>.|.|TRBJ2-2|TRBV27
TGTGCCAGCAGTTTGGGGCTGAACACCGGGGAGCTGTTTTTT
CASSLGLNTGELFF
>TRBD1|.|TRBJ2-1|TRBV7-2
TGTGCCAGCAGCTCCCGCCGGGGACAGGGTGTCGATGAGCAGTTCTTC
CASSSRRGQGVDEQFF
>TRBD2|.|TRBJ2-7|TRBV11-2
TGTGCCAGCAGCCGGGCAACGGGACTAGCGGGAGCCGAGCAGTACTTC
CASSRATGLAGAEQYF
>TRBD1|.|TRBJ2-3|TRBV5-1
TGCGCCAGCAGCTTCCGACCGGGACAGGGGTCAGCAGATACGCAGTATTTT
CASSFRPGQGSADTQYF
>TRBD2|.|TRBJ2-7|TRBV7-2
TGTGCCAGCACCCCGCCGGGAGGGAGGGCTTACGAGCAGTACTTC
CASTPPGGRAYEQYF
>.|.|TRBJ2-7|TRBV20-1
TGCAGTGCTAGTCGGGGGAGATTACGCCACGAGCAGTACTTC
CSASRGRLRHEQYF
>.|.|TRBJ1-2|TRBV7-9
TGTGCCTCCGGATTGGACTATGGCTACACCTTC
CASGLDYGYTF
>TRBD2|.|TRBJ2-1|TRBV24-1
TGTGCCACCAGTGACCCGACTAGCGGGGCTTACAATGAGCAGTTCTTC
CATSDPTSGAYNEQFF
>.|.|TRBJ2-2|TRBV30
TGTGCCTGGAGTACGCTACGGAACACCGGGGAGCTGTTTTTT
CAWSTLRNTGELFF
>.|.|TRBJ1-5|TRBV18
TGTGCCAGCTCGCCACAGGTGGAGTTCAATCAGCCCCAGCATTTT
CASSPQVEFNQPQHF
>TRBD2|.|TRBJ2-2|TRBV5-4
TGTGCCAGCAGCTCCAGGACCGGGACTAGCGGATACACCGGGGAGCTGTTTTTT
CASSSRTGTSGYTGELFF
>.|.|TRBJ2-7|TRBV12-3/TRBV12-4
TGTGCCAGCAGTCACCCAGCCACCGACGAGCAGTACTTC
CASSHPATDEQYF
>TRBD2|.|TRBJ2-1|TRBV10-3
TGTGCCATCAGTGAGTCGACTGGACTAGTCAACAATGAGCAGTTCTTC
CAISESTGLVNNEQFF
>TRBD1|few|TRBJ2-7|TRBV7-9
TGTGCCAGCAGCTTAGATGGGGCAGGGGGCTTGTACGAGCAGTACTTC
CASSLDGAGGLYEQYF